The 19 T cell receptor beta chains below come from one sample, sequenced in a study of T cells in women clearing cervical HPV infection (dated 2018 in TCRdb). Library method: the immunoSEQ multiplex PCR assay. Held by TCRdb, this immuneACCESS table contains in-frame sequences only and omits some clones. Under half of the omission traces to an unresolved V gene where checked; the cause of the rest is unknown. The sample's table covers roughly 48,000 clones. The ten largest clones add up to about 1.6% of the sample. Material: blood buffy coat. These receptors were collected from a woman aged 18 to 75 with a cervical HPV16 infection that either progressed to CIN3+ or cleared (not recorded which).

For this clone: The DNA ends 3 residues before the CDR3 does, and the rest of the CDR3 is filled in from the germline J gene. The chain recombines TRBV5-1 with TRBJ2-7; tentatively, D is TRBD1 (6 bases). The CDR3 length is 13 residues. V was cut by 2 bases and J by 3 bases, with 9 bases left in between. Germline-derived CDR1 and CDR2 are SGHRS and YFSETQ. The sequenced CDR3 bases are TGCGCCAGCAGCTTCGGACAGCGCTACGAG. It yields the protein CASSFGQRYE. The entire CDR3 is CASSFGQRYEQYF.

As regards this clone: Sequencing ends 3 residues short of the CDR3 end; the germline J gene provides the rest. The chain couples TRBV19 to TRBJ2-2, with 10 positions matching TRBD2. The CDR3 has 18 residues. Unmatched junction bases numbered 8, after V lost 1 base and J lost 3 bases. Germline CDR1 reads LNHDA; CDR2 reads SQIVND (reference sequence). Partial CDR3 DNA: TGTGCCAGTAGTATAGGGATGAGGCTAGCGGGGGACACCGGGGAG. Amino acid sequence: CASSIGMRLAGDTGE. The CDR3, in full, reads CASSIGMRLAGDTGELFF.

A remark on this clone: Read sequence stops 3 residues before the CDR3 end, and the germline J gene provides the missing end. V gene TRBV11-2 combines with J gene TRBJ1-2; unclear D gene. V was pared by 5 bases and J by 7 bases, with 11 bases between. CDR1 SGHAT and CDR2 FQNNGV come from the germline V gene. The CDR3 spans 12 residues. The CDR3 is CASSPAGVGYTF. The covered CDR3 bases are TGTGCCAGCAGCCCCGCGGGAGTTGGC.

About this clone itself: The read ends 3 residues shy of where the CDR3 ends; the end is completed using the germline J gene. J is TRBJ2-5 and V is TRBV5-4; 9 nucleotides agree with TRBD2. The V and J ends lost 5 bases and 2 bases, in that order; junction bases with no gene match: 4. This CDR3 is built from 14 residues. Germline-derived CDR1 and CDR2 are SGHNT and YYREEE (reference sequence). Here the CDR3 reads CASRQRGDQETQYF. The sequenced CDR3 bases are TGTGCCAGCAGACAGCGGGGGGATCAAGAGACC.

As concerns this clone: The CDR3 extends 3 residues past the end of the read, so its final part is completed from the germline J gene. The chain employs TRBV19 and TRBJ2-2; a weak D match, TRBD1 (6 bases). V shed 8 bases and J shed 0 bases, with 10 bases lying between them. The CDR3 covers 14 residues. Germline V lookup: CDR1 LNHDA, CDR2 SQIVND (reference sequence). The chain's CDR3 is CASRQDANTGELFF. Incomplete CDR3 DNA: TGTGCCAGTCGACAGGACGCGAACACCGGGGAG.

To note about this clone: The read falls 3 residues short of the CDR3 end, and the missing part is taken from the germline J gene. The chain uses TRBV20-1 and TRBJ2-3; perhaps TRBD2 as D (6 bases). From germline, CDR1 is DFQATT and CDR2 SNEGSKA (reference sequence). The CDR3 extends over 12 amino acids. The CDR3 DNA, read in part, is TGCAGTGCGTGGACTACTTTTGGTGCG. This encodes CSAWTTFGA. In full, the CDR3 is CSAWTTFGAQYF.

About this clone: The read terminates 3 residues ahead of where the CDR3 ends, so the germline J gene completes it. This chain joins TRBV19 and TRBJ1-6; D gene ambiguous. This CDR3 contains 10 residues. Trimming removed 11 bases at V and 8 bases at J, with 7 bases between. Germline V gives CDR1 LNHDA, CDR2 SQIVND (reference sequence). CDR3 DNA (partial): TGTGCCTGCGGATATTCACCC. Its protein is CACGYSP. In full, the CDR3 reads CACGYSPLHF.

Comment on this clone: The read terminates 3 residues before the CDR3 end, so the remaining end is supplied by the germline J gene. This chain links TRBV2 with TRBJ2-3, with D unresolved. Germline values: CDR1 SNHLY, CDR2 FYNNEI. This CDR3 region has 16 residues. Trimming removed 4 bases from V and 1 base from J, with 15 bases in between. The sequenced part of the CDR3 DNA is TGTGCCAGCAGTGTGAAGGCCGCCTTTGGCACAGATACG. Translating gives CASSVKAAFGTDT. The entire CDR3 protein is CASSVKAAFGTDTQYF. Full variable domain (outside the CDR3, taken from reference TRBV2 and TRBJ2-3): EPEVTQTPSHQVTQMGQEVILRCVPISNHLYFYWYRQILGQKVEFLVSFYNNEISEKSEIFDDQFSVERPDGSNFTLKIRSTKLEDSAMYFCASSVKAAFGTDTQYFGPGTRLTVL.

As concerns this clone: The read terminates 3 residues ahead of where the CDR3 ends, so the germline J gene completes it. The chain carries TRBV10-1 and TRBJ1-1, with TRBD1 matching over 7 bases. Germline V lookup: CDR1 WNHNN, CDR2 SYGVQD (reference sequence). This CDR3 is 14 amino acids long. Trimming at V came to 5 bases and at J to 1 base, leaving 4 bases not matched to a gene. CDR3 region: CASSPGQRNTEAFF. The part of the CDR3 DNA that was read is TGCGCCAGCAGTCCGGGACAGCGGAACACTGAA.

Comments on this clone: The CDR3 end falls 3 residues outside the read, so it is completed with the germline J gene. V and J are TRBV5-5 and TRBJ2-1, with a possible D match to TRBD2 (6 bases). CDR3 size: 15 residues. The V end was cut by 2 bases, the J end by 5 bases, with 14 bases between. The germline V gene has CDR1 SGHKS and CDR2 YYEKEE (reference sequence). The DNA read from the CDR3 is TGTGCCAGCAGCTTAGGACGGCGGGGCCACAATGAG. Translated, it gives CASSLGRRGHNE. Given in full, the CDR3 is CASSLGRRGHNEQFF.

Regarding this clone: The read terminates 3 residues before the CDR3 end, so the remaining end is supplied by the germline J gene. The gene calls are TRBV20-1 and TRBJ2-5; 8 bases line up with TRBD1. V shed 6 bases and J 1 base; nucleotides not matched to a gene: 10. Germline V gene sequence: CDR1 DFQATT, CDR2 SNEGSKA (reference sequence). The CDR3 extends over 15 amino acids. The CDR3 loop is CSAPPGQAVQETQYF. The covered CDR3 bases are TGCAGTGCGCCTCCGGGACAGGCGGTCCAAGAGACC.

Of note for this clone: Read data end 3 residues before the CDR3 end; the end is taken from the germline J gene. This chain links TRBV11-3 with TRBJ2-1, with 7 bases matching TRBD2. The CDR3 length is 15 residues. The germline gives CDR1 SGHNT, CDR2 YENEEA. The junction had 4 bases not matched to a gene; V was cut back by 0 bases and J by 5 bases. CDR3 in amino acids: CASSLDQLANNEQFF. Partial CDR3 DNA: TGTGCCAGCAGCTTAGATCAACTAGCGAACAATGAG.

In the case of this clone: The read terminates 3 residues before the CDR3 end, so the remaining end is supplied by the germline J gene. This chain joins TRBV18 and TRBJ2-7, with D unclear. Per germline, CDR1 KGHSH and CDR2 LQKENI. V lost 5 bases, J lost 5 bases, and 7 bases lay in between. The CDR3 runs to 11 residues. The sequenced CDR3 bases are TGTGCCAGCTCAACAGTCGACGAG. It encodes CASSTVDE. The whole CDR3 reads CASSTVDEQYF.

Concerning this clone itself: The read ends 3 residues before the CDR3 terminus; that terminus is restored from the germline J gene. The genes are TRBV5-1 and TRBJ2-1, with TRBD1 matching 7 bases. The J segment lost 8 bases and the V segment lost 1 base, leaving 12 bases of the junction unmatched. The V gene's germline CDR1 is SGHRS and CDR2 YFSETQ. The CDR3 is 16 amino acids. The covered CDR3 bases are TGCGCCAGCAGCTTGCGAACAGGGGCCTCCTCCTATGAG. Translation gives CASSLRTGASSYE. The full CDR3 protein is CASSLRTGASSYEQFF.

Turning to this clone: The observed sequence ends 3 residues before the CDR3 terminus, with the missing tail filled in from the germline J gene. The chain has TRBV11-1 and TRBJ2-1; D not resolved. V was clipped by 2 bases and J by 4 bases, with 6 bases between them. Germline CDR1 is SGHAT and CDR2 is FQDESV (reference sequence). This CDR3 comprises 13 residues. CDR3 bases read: TGTGCCAGCAGCTTACCCTATTACAATGAG. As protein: CASSLPYYNE. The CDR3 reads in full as CASSLPYYNEQFF.

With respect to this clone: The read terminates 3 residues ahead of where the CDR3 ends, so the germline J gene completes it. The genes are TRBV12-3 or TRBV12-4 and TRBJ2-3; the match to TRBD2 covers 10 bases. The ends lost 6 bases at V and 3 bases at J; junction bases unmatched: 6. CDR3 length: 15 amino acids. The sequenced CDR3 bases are TGTGCCAGCAGGGGAGCGGGGGGGTGGACAGATACG. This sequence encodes CASRGAGGWTDT. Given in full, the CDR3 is CASRGAGGWTDTQYF.

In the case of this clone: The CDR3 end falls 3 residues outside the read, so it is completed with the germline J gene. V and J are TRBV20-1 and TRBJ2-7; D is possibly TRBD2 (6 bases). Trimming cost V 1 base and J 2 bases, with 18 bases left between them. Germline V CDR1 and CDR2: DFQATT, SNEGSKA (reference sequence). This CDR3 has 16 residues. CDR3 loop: CSARGASGRLTYEQYF. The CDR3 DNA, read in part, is TGCAGTGCTAGAGGCGCGTCAGGGAGGTTGACCTACGAG.

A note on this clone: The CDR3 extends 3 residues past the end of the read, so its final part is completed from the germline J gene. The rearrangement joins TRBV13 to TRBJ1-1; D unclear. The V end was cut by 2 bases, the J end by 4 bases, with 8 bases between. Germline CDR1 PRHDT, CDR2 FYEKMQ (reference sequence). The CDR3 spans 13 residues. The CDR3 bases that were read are TGTGCCAGCAGCTTATTAGGGCCCACTGAA. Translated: CASSLLGPTE. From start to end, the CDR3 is CASSLLGPTEAFF.

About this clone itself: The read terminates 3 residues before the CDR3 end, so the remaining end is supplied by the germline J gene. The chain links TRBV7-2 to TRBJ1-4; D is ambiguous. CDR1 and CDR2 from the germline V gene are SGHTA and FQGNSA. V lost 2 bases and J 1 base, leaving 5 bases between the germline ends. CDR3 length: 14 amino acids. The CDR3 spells CASSLRLTNEKLFF. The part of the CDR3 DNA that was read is TGTGCCAGCAGCTTACGGTTAACTAATGAAAAA.